One and the same sample provided the 25 T cell receptor beta chains below, sequenced in a study of regulatory T cells in long-lasting Graves disease. With iRepertoire HTBI primers and Arm-PCR of CDR3 regions, TCR beta libraries were built. One entry per CDR3 protein results from TCRdb running MiXCR on the multiplex PCR reads. The sample has 620,000 or so distinct CDR3 sequences; 15% to 20% are singletons. Regarding time point: newly diagnosed GD, antithyroid drugs for less than 3 months. There was RNA extracted from PBMCs, and the TCR library was made from it. These data also featured in a second study, about T cells in Graves' hyperthyroidism and ophthalmopathy.

The source was peripheral blood mononuclear cells (PBMCs), collected at new diagnosis, from a patient treated with antithyroid drugs. The receptor set was obtained from a woman younger than 45 with Graves disease.

This chain connects TRBV12-3 or TRBV12-4 to TRBJ1-6; D is ambiguous. Trimming cost V 9 bases and J 5 bases, with 11 bases left between them. This CDR3 comprises 13 residues. CDR3: CASKSVNNSPLHF. In nucleotides, the CDR3 is TGTGCCAGTAAATCTGTAAATAATTCACCCCTCCACTTT.

This clonotype was counted many times. The chain combines TRBV28 with TRBJ2-7, with 11 nucleotides matching TRBD2. The CDR3 runs 14 residues. The germline gives CDR1 MDHEN, CDR2 SYDVKM. The V segment lost 8 bases and the J segment 5 bases; nucleotides outside the gene matches: 8. CDR3 amino acids: CASLGTSGHHEQYF. The CDR3 nucleotides read TGTGCCAGCCTGGGGACTAGCGGTCACCACGAGCAGTACTTC.

This chain uses TRBV19 with TRBJ2-1, with 10 bases fitting TRBD2. V shed 8 bases and J 2 bases; nucleotides not matched to a gene: 6. Per the germline V gene, CDR1 is LNHDA and CDR2 is SQIVND (reference sequence). This CDR3 has 15 residues. The CDR3 here is CASAAGTSAYNEQFF. CDR3 in DNA: TGTGCCAGTGCCGCCGGGACTAGCGCCTACAATGAGCAGTTCTTC.

The V gene is TRBV7-9, the J gene TRBJ1-5; 9 bases are shared with TRBD1. Unmatched junction bases numbered 7, after V lost 1 base and J lost 0 bases. In germline, CDR1 is SEHNR, CDR2 FQNEAQ (reference sequence). This CDR3 is 18 amino acids long. Here the CDR3 DNA reads TGTGCCAGCAGCTTAGATTTGGGACAGGGTTATAGCAATCAGCCCCAGCATTTT. Translation: CASSLDLGQGYSNQPQHF.

This clonotype appeared a few times. V is TRBV3-1 and J is TRBJ2-1, with 11 bases aligning to TRBD1. CDR1 LGHDT and CDR2 YNNKEL come from the germline V gene (reference sequence). V shed 6 bases, J shed 1 base, and the junction held 5 bases outside the gene matches. The CDR3 is 16 amino acids. CDR3 loop: CASRDRGLSSYNEQFF. The CDR3 DNA sequence: TGTGCCAGCAGGGACAGGGGGCTATCTTCCTACAATGAGCAGTTCTTC.

The rearrangement joins TRBV20-1 to TRBJ2-6, with D possibly TRBD1 on 6 matching bases. The CDR3 totals 13 residues. Germline assignment: CDR1 DFQATT and CDR2 SNEGSKA (reference sequence). The ends were cut back, 4 bases at V and 7 bases at J, with 11 bases in the middle. The CDR3 sequence is CSAIQGYANVLTF. The CDR3, as DNA: TGCAGTGCTATACAGGGATATGCCAACGTCCTGACTTTC.

The chain carries TRBV30 and TRBJ2-1, with a possible D match to TRBD2 (6 bases). Trimming stripped 2 bases from V and 9 bases from J, with 17 bases between. Germline V lookup: CDR1 GTSNPN, CDR2 SVGIG (reference sequence). The CDR3 sequence is 14 residues long. The CDR3 coding sequence is TGTGCCTGGAGTCAGACGACGATGGAGGGTGAGCAGTTCTTC. It encodes CAWSQTTMEGEQFF.

This clonotype was found a few times. The V call is TRBV2, the J call TRBJ1-2; possible D gene TRBD1, 6 bases. This CDR3 has 13 amino acids. The V end lost 4 bases, the J end lost 4 bases, and 10 bases lay between the germline ends. Germline V CDR1 and CDR2: SNHLY, FYNNEI. CDR3 residues: CASSVGDIYGYTF. The CDR3 nucleotides read TGTGCCAGCAGTGTGGGGGACATCTATGGCTACACCTTC.

In DNA form, the CDR3 reads TGTGCCAGCAGTTATGGTTCAGGGGGCAATCAGCCCCAGCATTTT. This translates into CASSYGSGGNQPQHF. The chain has TRBV6-2 or TRBV6-3 and TRBJ1-5, with a weak D call TRBD1 (6 bases). CDR1 is MNHEY and CDR2 is SVGEGT in the germline V gene. Trimming pared 3 bases from V and 2 bases from J, leaving 11 bases between. This CDR3 has 15 residues.

This clonotype was detected many times. J is TRBJ2-1 and V is TRBV24-1; 8 bases are shared with TRBD1. Germline V CDR1 and CDR2: KGHDR, SFDVKD. V shed 2 bases and J 5 bases; nucleotides not matched to a gene: 7. CDR3 length: 16 residues. In DNA, the CDR3 is TGTGCCACCAGTGATTCGCCCAGGGGGCTGGACAATGAGCAGTTCTTC. It specifies CATSDSPRGLDNEQFF.

A few counts support this clonotype. The chain links TRBV7-8 to TRBJ1-5; TRBD1 is a possible D gene (6 bases). Trimming left V 0 bases short and J 2 bases short, with 14 bases between. This CDR3 has 17 amino acids. Germline CDR1 is SGHVS and CDR2 is FQNEAQ. CDR3 nucleotide sequence: TGTGCCAGCAGCTTAGCCCCTCGGGGGGCTGGCAATCAGCCCCAGCATTTT. Its protein product is CASSLAPRGAGNQPQHF.

This clonotype was observed many times. This chain uses TRBV28 with TRBJ1-5; no definite D call. The CDR3 totals 12 residues. V gave up 5 bases and J gave up 9 bases, with 11 bases separating them. In germline, CDR1 is MDHEN, CDR2 SYDVKM. As DNA, the CDR3 is TGTGCCAGCAGTCCAAGCTCCGGGCCCCAGCATTTT. It yields the protein CASSPSSGPQHF.

This clonotype came up many times. The chain links TRBV6-2 or TRBV6-3 to TRBJ2-7; 7 positions match TRBD1. The CDR3 sequence is 14 residues long. V trimming: 5 bases; J trimming: 3 bases; junction bases outside the gene matches: 7. CDR1 MNHEY and CDR2 SVGEGT come from the germline V gene. CDR3 DNA sequence: TGTGCCAGCAGTGGGACAGCACTGTTCTACGAGCAGTACTTC. Protein: CASSGTALFYEQYF.

This rearrangement joins TRBV29-1 to TRBJ1-2, with TRBD1 identical over 10 bases. The CDR3 has 15 amino acids. The germline V gene has CDR1 SQVTM and CDR2 ANQGSEA. V was clipped by 0 bases and J by 5 bases; unmatched bases: 6. CDR3 in amino acids: CSVEDYPDRGYGYTF. DNA for the CDR3: TGCAGCGTTGAAGATTACCCGGACAGGGGGTATGGCTACACCTTC.

In its sample, this clonotype was seen many times. This chain connects TRBV12-3 or TRBV12-4 to TRBJ2-5, with D perhaps TRBD1 (6 bases). The CDR3 totals 15 residues. V shed 6 bases and J shed 5 bases, with 19 bases lying between them. CDR3 nucleotide sequence: TGTGCCAGCAGACCGAACGGGGACAATAGGGAGACCCAGTACTTC. This encodes CASRPNGDNRETQYF.

This chain joins TRBV18 and TRBJ1-1, with D possibly being TRBD1 (5 bases). V lost 4 bases and J lost 4, with 16 bases in between. The V gene's germline CDR1 is KGHSH and CDR2 LQKENI. This CDR3 spans 15 amino acids. The CDR3 here is CASSLRGQGLTEAFF. The CDR3 DNA reads as TGTGCCAGCTCACTCCGCGGCCAGGGCCTCACTGAAGCTTTCTTT.

This clonotype turned up a few times. V and J are TRBV28 and TRBJ2-2; D unclear. This CDR3 region has 14 residues. V was clipped by 4 bases and J by 7 bases, with 13 bases between them. Per the germline V gene, CDR1 is MDHEN and CDR2 is SYDVKM. CDR3 in amino acids: CASSSTGSYGELFF. CDR3 nucleotide sequence: TGTGCCAGCAGTTCCACCGGGTCGTACGGGGAGCTGTTTTTT.

This clonotype was observed many times. The V call is TRBV28, the J call TRBJ2-1, with 11 bases matching TRBD2. The junction had 16 bases not matched to a gene; V was cut back by 8 bases and J by 7 bases. The CDR3 is 17 amino acids. The germline CDR1 and CDR2 sequences are MDHEN and SYDVKM. CDR3 in DNA: TGTGCCAGCTCTTTCCTTCTGGGGGGACTAGCGGATAATGAGCAGTTCTTC. It is translated as CASSFLLGGLADNEQFF. The whole variable domain, remainder taken from reference TRBV28 and TRBJ2-1, is DVKVTQSSRYLVKRTGEKVFLECVQDMDHENMFWYRQDPGLGLRLIYFSYDVKMKEKGDIPEGYSVSREKKERFSLILESASTNQTSMYLCASSFLLGGLADNEQFFGPGTRLTVL.

This clonotype was observed a handful of times. V and J are TRBV20-1 and TRBJ2-5; no reliable D call. The germline gives CDR1 DFQATT, CDR2 SNEGSKA (reference sequence). V was trimmed by 0 bases and J by 3 bases, leaving 11 bases between them. The CDR3 is 14 amino acids. This chain's CDR3 is CSARDLYSEETQYF. The CDR3 DNA is TGCAGTGCTAGAGATCTGTACAGCGAAGAGACCCAGTACTTC.

This clonotype was recorded many times. The chain employs TRBV9 and TRBJ2-7, with D unclear. Germline assignment: CDR1 SGDLS and CDR2 YYNGEE. Trimming took 0 bases from V and 4 from J, leaving 8 bases between them. The CDR3 covers 13 residues. The CDR3 DNA is TGTGCCAGCAGCGTAGACCCCAAGTACGAGCAGTACTTC. Amino acid sequence: CASSVDPKYEQYF.

This clonotype was seen a handful of times. At one boundary the junction diverges from the germline segment, which might be a read error. V is TRBV19 and J is TRBJ1-4, with 10 bases fitting TRBD1. Germline V gene lookup returns CDR1 LNHDA and CDR2 SQIVND (reference sequence). The CDR3 is made up of 17 amino acids. In DNA form, the CDR3 reads TGTGCCAGTAGTTCTATGGCCGCCGGGACAGGGGACGAAAAGCTGTTTTTT. Translation gives CASSSMAAGTGDEKLFF.

In its sample, this clonotype was seen a few times. The rearrangement uses TRBV6-5 and TRBJ2-7; a weak D match, TRBD1 (6 bases). This CDR3 spans 13 amino acids. V was pared by 2 bases and J by 5 bases, with 10 bases between. Germline V lookup: CDR1 MNHEY, CDR2 SVGAGI. The CDR3 sequence is CASSYQGFNEQYF. As DNA, the CDR3 is TGTGCCAGCAGTTACCAGGGGTTCAACGAGCAGTACTTC.

This clonotype was seen more than once but under ten times. V is TRBV18 and J is TRBJ1-3; no definite D call. Germline CDR1 reads KGHSH; CDR2 reads LQKENI. Trimming took 3 bases from V and 7 from J, leaving 13 bases between them. This CDR3 is 14 amino acids long. The CDR3 is CASSPQAGRNTIYF. CDR3 DNA: TGTGCCAGCTCACCCCAAGCAGGCCGCAACACCATATATTTT.

This clonotype showed up many times. This chain uses TRBV2 with TRBJ1-4; D remains unclear. This CDR3 contains 13 residues. CDR1 and CDR2 (germline): SNHLY, FYNNEI. Trimming removed 6 bases from V and 5 bases from J, with 10 bases in between. The CDR3 protein is CASSLTPNEKLFF. For the CDR3, the DNA is TGTGCCAGCAGCCTGACTCCGAATGAAAAACTGTTTTTT.

Ten or more counts support this clonotype. The chain uses TRBV7-3 and TRBJ2-7, with TRBD1 as a possible D gene (6 bases). This CDR3 region has 18 residues. Trimming pared 5 bases from V and 2 bases from J, leaving 25 bases between. Germline V gives CDR1 SGHTA, CDR2 FQGTGA. Written as DNA, the CDR3 is TGTGCCAGCAGCATGGACAGTCGTATCGGCCCAGGGCCCTACGAGCAGTACTTC. This sequence encodes CASSMDSRIGPGPYEQYF.